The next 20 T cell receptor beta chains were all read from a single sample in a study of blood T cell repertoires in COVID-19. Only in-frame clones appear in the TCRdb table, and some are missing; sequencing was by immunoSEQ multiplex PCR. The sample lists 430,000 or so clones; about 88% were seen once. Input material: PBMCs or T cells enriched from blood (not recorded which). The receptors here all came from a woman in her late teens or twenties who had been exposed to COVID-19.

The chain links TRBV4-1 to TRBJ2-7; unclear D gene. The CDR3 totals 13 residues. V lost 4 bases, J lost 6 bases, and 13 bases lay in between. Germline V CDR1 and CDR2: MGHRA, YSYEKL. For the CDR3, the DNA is TGCGCCAGCAGCCGGGCCCTGATGGGCGAGCAGTACTTC. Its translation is CASSRALMGEQYF.

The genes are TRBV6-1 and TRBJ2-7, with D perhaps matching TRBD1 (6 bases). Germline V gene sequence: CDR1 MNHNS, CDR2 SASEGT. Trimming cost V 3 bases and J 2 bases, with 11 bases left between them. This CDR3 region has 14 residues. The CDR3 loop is CASSDQGFAYEQYF. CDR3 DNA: TGTGCCAGCAGTGATCAGGGGTTTGCCTACGAGCAGTACTTC.

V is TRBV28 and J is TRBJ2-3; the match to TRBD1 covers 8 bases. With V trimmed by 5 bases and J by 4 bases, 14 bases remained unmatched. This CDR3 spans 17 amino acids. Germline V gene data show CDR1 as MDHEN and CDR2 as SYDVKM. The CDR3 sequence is CASSPAQGAVVSDTQYF. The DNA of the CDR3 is TGTGCCAGCAGTCCTGCCCAGGGGGCTGTAGTGTCAGATACGCAGTATTTT.

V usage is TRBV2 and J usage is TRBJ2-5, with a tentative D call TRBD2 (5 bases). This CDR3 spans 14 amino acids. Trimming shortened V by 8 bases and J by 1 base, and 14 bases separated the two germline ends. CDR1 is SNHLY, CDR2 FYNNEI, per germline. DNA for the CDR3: TGTGCCAGCGAGGAGCAGAGGGCCCAAGAGACCCAGTACTTC. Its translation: CASEEQRAQETQYF.

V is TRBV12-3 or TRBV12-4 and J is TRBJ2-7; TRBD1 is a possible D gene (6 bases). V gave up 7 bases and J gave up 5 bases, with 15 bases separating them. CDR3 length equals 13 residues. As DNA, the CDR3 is TGTGCCAGCAAGAATACACAGGGTAACGAGCAGTACTTC. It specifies CASKNTQGNEQYF.

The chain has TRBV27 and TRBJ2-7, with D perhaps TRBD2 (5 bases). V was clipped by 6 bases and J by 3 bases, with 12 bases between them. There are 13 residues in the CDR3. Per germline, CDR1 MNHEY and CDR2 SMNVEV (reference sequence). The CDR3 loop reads CASSPGNLYEQYF. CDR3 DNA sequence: TGTGCCAGCAGCCCCGGGAACCTCTACGAGCAGTACTTC.

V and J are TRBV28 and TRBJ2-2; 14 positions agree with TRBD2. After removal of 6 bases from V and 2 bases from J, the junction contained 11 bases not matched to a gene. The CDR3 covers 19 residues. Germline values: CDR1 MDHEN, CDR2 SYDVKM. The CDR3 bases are TGTGCCAGCAGCTCCCCGGGACTAGCGGGAGTAACCAACACCGGGGAGCTGTTTTTT. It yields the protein CASSSPGLAGVTNTGELFF.

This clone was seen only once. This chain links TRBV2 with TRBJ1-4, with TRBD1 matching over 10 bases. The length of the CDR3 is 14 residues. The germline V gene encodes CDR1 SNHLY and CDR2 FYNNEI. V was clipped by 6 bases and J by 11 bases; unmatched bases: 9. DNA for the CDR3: TGTGCCAGCAGGGGGGACAGGGGATTCGGGAAACTGTTTTTT. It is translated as CASRGDRGFGKLFF.

In nucleotides, the CDR3 is TGTGCCTGGAGTGTAACGGGGGCCGGGGAGCTGTTTTTT. Encoded protein: CAWSVTGAGELFF. The chain recombines TRBV30 with TRBJ2-2; TRBD2 is a possible D gene (6 bases). V was trimmed by 0 bases and J by 6 bases, leaving 8 bases between them. The germline CDR1 and CDR2 sequences are GTSNPN and SVGIG (reference sequence). This CDR3 comprises 13 residues.

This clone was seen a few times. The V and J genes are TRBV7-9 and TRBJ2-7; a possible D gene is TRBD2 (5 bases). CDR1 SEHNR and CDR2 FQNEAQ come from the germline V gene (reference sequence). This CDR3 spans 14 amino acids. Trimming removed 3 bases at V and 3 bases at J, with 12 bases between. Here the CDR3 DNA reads TGTGCCAGCAGCTTCGGGGAGAGCCTCTACGAGCAGTACTTC. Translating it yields CASSFGESLYEQYF.

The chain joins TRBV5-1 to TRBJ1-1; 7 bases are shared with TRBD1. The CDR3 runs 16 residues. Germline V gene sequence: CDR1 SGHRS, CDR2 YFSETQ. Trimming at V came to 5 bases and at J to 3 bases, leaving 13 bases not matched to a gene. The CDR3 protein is CASRYGGGGFDTEAFF. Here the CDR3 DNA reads TGCGCCAGCAGATACGGAGGGGGCGGGTTTGACACTGAAGCTTTCTTT.

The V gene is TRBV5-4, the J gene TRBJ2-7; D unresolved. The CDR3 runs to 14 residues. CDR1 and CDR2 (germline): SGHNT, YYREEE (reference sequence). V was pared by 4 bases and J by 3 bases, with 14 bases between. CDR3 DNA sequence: TGTGCCAGCAGCCGAGGATCCGATGACTACGAGCAGTACTTC. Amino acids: CASSRGSDDYEQYF.

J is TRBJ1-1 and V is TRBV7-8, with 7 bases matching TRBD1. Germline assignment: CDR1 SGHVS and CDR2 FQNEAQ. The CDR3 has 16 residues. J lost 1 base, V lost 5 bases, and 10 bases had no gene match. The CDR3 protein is CASSLTERQGNTEAFF. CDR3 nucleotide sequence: TGTGCCAGCAGCCTCACTGAGCGACAGGGGAACACTGAAGCTTTCTTT.

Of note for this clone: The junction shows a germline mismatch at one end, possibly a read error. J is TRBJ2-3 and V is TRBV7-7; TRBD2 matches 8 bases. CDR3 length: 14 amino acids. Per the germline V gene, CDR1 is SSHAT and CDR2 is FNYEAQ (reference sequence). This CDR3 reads CASSAGLVTDTQYF. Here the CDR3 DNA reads TGTGCTAGCAGCGCGGGACTAGTTACAGATACGCAGTATTTT.

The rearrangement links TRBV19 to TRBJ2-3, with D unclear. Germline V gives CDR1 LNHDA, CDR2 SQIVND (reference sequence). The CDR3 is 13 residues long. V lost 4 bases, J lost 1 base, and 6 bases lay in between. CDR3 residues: CASSKARTDTQYF. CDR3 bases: TGTGCCAGTAGTAAAGCTCGCACAGATACGCAGTATTTT.

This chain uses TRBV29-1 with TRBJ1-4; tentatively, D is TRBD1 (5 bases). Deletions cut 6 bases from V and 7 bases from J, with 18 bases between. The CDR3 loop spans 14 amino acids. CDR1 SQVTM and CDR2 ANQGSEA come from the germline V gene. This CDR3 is CSVAPGGVGEKLFF. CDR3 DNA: TGCAGCGTCGCCCCGGGGGGAGTGGGTGAAAAACTGTTTTTT. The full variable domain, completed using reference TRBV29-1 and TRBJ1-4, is SAVISQKPSRDICQRGTSLTIQCQVDSQVTMMFWYRQQPGQSLTLIATANQGSEATYESGFVIDKFPISRPNLTFSTLTVSNMSPEDSSIYLCSVAPGGVGEKLFFGSGTQLSVL.

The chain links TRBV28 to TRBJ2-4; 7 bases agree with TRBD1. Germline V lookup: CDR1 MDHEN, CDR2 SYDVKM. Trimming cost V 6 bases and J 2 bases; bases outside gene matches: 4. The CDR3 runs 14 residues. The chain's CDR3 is CASRHRGSKNIQYF. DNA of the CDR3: TGTGCCAGCAGGCACAGGGGATCCAAAAACATTCAGTACTTC.

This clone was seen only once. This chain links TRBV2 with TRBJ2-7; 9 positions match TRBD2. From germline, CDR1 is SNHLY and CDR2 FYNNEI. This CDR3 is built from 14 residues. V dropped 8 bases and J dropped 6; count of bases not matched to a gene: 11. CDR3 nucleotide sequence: TGTGCCAGCCTGTCGTCTAGCGGGACGTCCGAGCAGTACTTC. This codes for CASLSSSGTSEQYF.

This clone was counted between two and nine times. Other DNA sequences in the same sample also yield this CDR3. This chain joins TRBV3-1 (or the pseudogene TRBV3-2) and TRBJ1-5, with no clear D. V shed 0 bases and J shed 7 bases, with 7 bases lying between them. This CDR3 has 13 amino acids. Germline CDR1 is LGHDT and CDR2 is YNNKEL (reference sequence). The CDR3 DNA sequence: TGTGCCAGCAGCCAAGATCGAGGACAGCCCCAGCATTTT. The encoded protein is CASSQDRGQPQHF.

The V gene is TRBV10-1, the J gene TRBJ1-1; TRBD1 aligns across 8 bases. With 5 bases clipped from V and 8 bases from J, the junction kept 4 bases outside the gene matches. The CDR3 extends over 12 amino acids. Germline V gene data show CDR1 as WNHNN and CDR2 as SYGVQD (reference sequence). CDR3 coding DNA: TGCGCCAGCAGTTGGACAGGGCGAGAAGCTTTCTTT. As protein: CASSWTGREAFF.